One and the same sample provided the 22 T cell receptor beta chains below, sequenced in a study of shared clonotypes between healthy human individuals. TCRdb keeps only in-frame clones here, not all; method: immunoSEQ multiplex PCR. This sample carries 850,000 to 1,200,000 clones, roughly 80% of them seen once, and the ten largest clones take less than 1.5%. The sequencing input was memory CD4+ T cells sorted from blood. Subset here: CD45RA-negative fraction. The receptors come from a man younger than 30 in good health.

This chain joins TRBV9 and TRBJ1-1, with D unclear. V was cut by 5 bases and J by 5 bases, with 13 bases left in between. Germline V gene data show CDR1 as SGDLS and CDR2 as YYNGEE. The CDR3 extends over 13 amino acids. CDR3 coding DNA: TGTGCCAGCAGAACTTATAATGGGACTGAAGCTTTCTTT. Protein: CASRTYNGTEAFF. The variable domain in full, completed from reference TRBV9 and TRBJ1-1, reads DSGVTQTPKHLITATGQRVTLRCSPRSGDLSVYWYQQSLDQGLQFLIQYYNGEERAKGNILERFSAQQFPDLHSELNLSSLELGDSALYFCASRTYNGTEAFFGQGTRLTVV.

The V gene is TRBV6-6, the J gene TRBJ2-4, with D uncertain. Trimming cost V 3 bases and J 9 bases, with 21 bases left between them. The CDR3 is 16 amino acids. Germline loops: CDR1 MNHNY, CDR2 SVGAGI (reference sequence). The CDR3 protein is CASSYLGEWGIGIQYF. CDR3 DNA sequence: TGTGCCAGCAGTTATCTCGGAGAGTGGGGTATAGGCATTCAGTACTTC.

This clone was found once. The rearrangement joins TRBV30 to TRBJ2-3; a possible D gene is TRBD1 (6 bases). Germline values: CDR1 GTSNPN, CDR2 SVGIG (reference sequence). With 8 bases removed from V and 0 bases from J, the gap between germline ends came to 18 bases. The CDR3 extends over 15 amino acids. The DNA for the CDR3 is TGTGCCCGGTCCCGGACAGCTTCTAGCACAGATACGCAGTATTTT. Translating gives CARSRTASSTDTQYF. Together with reference TRBV30 and TRBJ2-3, the CDR3 gives the full variable domain: SQTIHQWPATLVQPVGSPLSLECTVEGTSNPNLYWYRQAAGRGLQLLFYSVGIGQISSEVPQNLSASRPQDRQFILSSKKLLLSDSGFYLCARSRTASSTDTQYFGPGTRLTVL.

V and J are TRBV5-1 and TRBJ1-1; TRBD1 agrees at 12 bases. The germline V gene has CDR1 SGHRS and CDR2 YFSETQ. The CDR3 spans 14 residues. With V trimmed by 4 bases and J by 4 bases, 2 bases remained unmatched. The CDR3 coding sequence is TGCGCCAGCAGCATGGGACAGGGGGCCACTGAAGCTTTCTTT. Protein sequence: CASSMGQGATEAFF.

The CDR3 bases are TGTGCCAGCAGTTTAGTAGGGACGGCTGGGGCCAACGTCCTGACTTTC. This translates into CASSLVGTAGANVLTF. The chain employs TRBV27 and TRBJ2-6; D tentatively fits TRBD1 or TRBD2 (5 bases each). The CDR3 extends over 16 amino acids. Looked up from germline, CDR1 is MNHEY and CDR2 is SMNVEV (reference sequence). V was shortened by 2 bases and J by 2 bases, with 10 bases between the two germline ends.

V usage is TRBV30 and J usage is TRBJ1-5; D may be TRBD1 (5 bases). This CDR3 is 21 amino acids long. Germline V lookup: CDR1 GTSNPN, CDR2 SVGIG (reference sequence). Trimming shortened V by 4 bases and J by 0 bases, and 31 bases separated the two germline ends. For the CDR3, the DNA is TGTGCCTGGACCAGTAGGGATCCCTTGACCCCCCGGGGGATTAGCAATCAGCCCCAGCATTTT. This sequence encodes CAWTSRDPLTPRGISNQPQHF.

This clone has only a few counts. V usage is TRBV9 and J usage is TRBJ2-5; a possible D gene is TRBD2 (6 bases). CDR3 length: 15 amino acids. Germline values: CDR1 SGDLS, CDR2 YYNGEE. V was trimmed by 0 bases and J by 7 bases, leaving 16 bases between them. The CDR3 bases are TGTGCCAGCAGCGTAGGCCGGAGGGAGAGCGGGACCCAGTACTTC. Translation gives CASSVGRRESGTQYF.

The V and J genes are TRBV11-2 and TRBJ2-3; 11 positions agree with TRBD1. The CDR3 contains 15 residues. Germline values: CDR1 SGHAT, CDR2 FQNNGV. With V trimmed by 3 bases and J by 4 bases, 3 bases remained unmatched. CDR3 in amino acids: CASSFRTGGADTQYF. The CDR3 DNA follows: TGTGCCAGCAGCTTCCGGACAGGGGGCGCAGATACGCAGTATTTT. Supplemented by reference TRBV11-2 and TRBJ2-3, the full variable domain reads EAGVAQSPRYKIIEKRQSVAFWCNPISGHATLYWYQQILGQGPKLLIQFQNNGVVDDSQLPKDRFSAERLKGVDSTLKIQPAKLEDSAVYLCASSFRTGGADTQYFGPGTRLTVL.

The rearrangement uses TRBV18 and TRBJ1-5, with TRBD1 matching 8 bases. V shed 6 bases, J shed 7 bases, and the junction held 8 bases outside the gene matches. This CDR3 spans 14 amino acids. Germline V CDR1 and CDR2: KGHSH, LQKENI. This CDR3 is CASSLDRGGQPQHF. Here the CDR3 DNA reads TGTGCCAGCTCCCTCGACAGGGGAGGACAGCCCCAGCATTTT. Full variable domain (remainder filled in from reference TRBV18 and TRBJ1-5): NAGVMQNPRHLVRRRGQEARLRCSPMKGHSHVYWYRQLPEEGLKFMVYLQKENIIDESGMPKERFSAEFPKEGPSILRIQQVVRGDSAAYFCASSLDRGGQPQHFGDGTRLSIL.

V usage is TRBV6-1 and J usage is TRBJ1-5; 8 bases agree with TRBD1. The germline CDR1 and CDR2 sequences are MNHNS and SASEGT. Losses at the gene ends were 6 bases for V and 5 bases for J; bases not matched to a gene: 6. The CDR3 consists of 14 residues. The CDR3: CASRSDRDHQPQHF. CDR3 nucleotide sequence: TGTGCCAGCAGATCGGACAGGGATCATCAGCCCCAGCATTTT.

The gene calls are TRBV30 and TRBJ1-2; D is undetermined. This CDR3 region has 14 residues. Trimming removed 0 bases at V and 6 bases at J, with 14 bases between. The germline V gene has CDR1 GTSNPN and CDR2 SVGIG (reference sequence). Written as DNA, the CDR3 is TGTGCCTGGAGTGTACTTGTCGTGAACAATGGCTACACCTTC. Its protein product is CAWSVLVVNNGYTF.

The chain is built from TRBV25-1 and TRBJ1-1, with 10 nucleotides matching TRBD1. Losses at the gene ends were 4 bases for V and 6 bases for J; bases not matched to a gene: 8. Germline CDR1 and CDR2: MGHDK and SYGVNS. CDR3 length: 15 residues. The CDR3 spells CASSGSDRGPSEAFF. The DNA for the CDR3 is TGTGCCAGCAGTGGATCCGACAGGGGGCCTTCTGAAGCTTTCTTT.

This clone was counted only a few times. The chain joins TRBV15 to TRBJ1-1, with a tentative D call TRBD1 (6 bases). Germline-derived CDR1 and CDR2 are LNHNV and YYDKDF (reference sequence). V was cut by 0 bases and J by 5 bases, with 10 bases left in between. The CDR3 has 14 residues. DNA for the CDR3: TGTGCCACCAGCAGAGAAACAGGGAAAACTGAAGCTTTCTTT. It codes for CATSRETGKTEAFF.

The chain couples TRBV19 to TRBJ2-7, with TRBD1 matching 11 bases. This CDR3 has 14 residues. From germline, CDR1 is LNHDA and CDR2 SQIVND (reference sequence). The V segment lost 7 bases and the J segment 7 bases; nucleotides outside the gene matches: 9. The CDR3 sequence: CASIGQGAPQEQYF. The CDR3 DNA reads as TGTGCCAGTATCGGACAGGGGGCGCCTCAGGAGCAGTACTTC.

V usage is TRBV5-6 and J usage is TRBJ2-5; 7 bases fit TRBD2. The CDR3 length is 17 residues. Germline V lookup: CDR1 SGHDT, CDR2 YYEEEE. Trimming removed 5 bases from V and 0 bases from J; junction bases left unmatched: 13. The chain's CDR3 is CASSYKSSGGYQETQYF. DNA for the CDR3: TGTGCCAGCAGTTACAAAAGCTCGGGAGGCTACCAAGAGACCCAGTACTTC.

The chain combines TRBV28 with TRBJ2-7; D possibly corresponds to TRBD1 (5 bases). V gave up 8 bases and J gave up 0 bases, with 8 bases separating them. This CDR3 region has 12 residues. In germline, CDR1 is MDHEN, CDR2 SYDVKM. The CDR3 is CASDRVSYEQYF. CDR3 DNA sequence: TGTGCCAGCGACAGAGTCTCCTACGAGCAGTACTTC.

This chain links TRBV5-1 with TRBJ2-5, with 7 positions matching TRBD2. With V trimmed by 3 bases and J by 2 bases, 7 bases remained unmatched. CDR1 and CDR2 (germline): SGHRS, YFSETQ. The CDR3 spans 15 residues. The CDR3 DNA sequence: TGCGCCAGCAGCTCTCTCGGAGCGGGACAAGAGACCCAGTACTTC. It yields the protein CASSSLGAGQETQYF.

This clone was seen a handful of times. Other DNA sequences in this specimen translate into the identical CDR3. The CDR3 DNA is TGTGCCAGCAGCTTAGTAGGAGGCACTGAAGCTTTCTTT. It translates to CASSLVGGTEAFF. The chain recombines TRBV11-2 with TRBJ1-1; D gene uncertain. This CDR3 has 13 residues. CDR1 is SGHAT and CDR2 is FQNNGV in the germline V gene. Trimming cost V 1 base and J 4 bases, with 7 bases left between them.

The CDR3 region is CASSEAARDQPQHF. DNA for the CDR3: TGTGCCAGCAGTGAAGCAGCACGGGATCAGCCCCAGCATTTT. V and J are TRBV2 and TRBJ1-5; D gene unclear. CDR1 and CDR2 (germline): SNHLY, FYNNEI. This CDR3 is built from 14 residues. Trimming cost V 0 bases and J 5 bases, with 8 bases left between them. The whole variable domain, remainder taken from reference TRBV2 and TRBJ1-5, is EPEVTQTPSHQVTQMGQEVILRCVPISNHLYFYWYRQILGQKVEFLVSFYNNEISEKSEIFDDQFSVERPDGSNFTLKIRSTKLEDSAMYFCASSEAARDQPQHFGDGTRLSIL.

A few counts support this clone. The chain combines TRBV6-5 with TRBJ1-6; maybe TRBD1 (5 bases). Trimming took off 0 bases at V and 5 bases at J, with 8 bases between the two ends. Germline-derived CDR1 and CDR2 are MNHEY and SVGAGI. The CDR3 sequence is 15 residues long. This CDR3 is CASSYSGPNNSPLHF. CDR3 DNA: TGTGCCAGCAGTTACTCGGGGCCGAATAATTCACCCCTCCACTTT.

This clone was recorded many times. The J gene is TRBJ2-5, the V gene TRBV11-2; 13 bases agree with TRBD2. The CDR3 contains 16 residues. Looked up from germline, CDR1 is SGHAT and CDR2 is FQNNGV. Trimming removed 5 bases from V and 3 bases from J; junction bases left unmatched: 6. CDR3 sequence reads: CASSPGTSGAKETQYF. The CDR3, as DNA: TGTGCCAGCAGCCCCGGGACTAGCGGGGCGAAAGAGACCCAGTACTTC.

This rearrangement joins TRBV19 to TRBJ2-7, with TRBD2 as a possible D gene (7 bases). CDR3 length: 18 residues. Germline values: CDR1 LNHDA, CDR2 SQIVND (reference sequence). Trimming removed 3 bases at V and 5 bases at J, with 26 bases between. The CDR3, as DNA: TGTGCCAGTAGTATGGCGGCTATAGGGGGGGCCAAGAGGAACGAGCAGTACTTC. It codes for CASSMAAIGGAKRNEQYF.